The 2 T cell receptor beta chains listed next were all sequenced from one sample in a study of regulatory T cells in long-lasting Graves disease. Described time point: newly diagnosed GD, antithyroid drugs for less than 3 months. PBMCs were the source of the RNA used for TCR sequencing. Construction of TCR beta libraries relied on iRepertoire HTBI primers and on Arm-PCR targeting CDR3 regions. TCRdb analysed the multiplex PCR reads with MiXCR anew, one entry per CDR3 protein. The sample has fewer than 650,000 distinct CDR3 sequences, around 15% seen once. This sample was also put to use in a study of T cells in Graves' hyperthyroidism and ophthalmopathy.

Sequencing was performed on peripheral blood mononuclear cells (PBMCs), taken at new diagnosis, from a patient treated with antithyroid drugs. The receptors derive from a woman aged 25-40 years with Graves disease.

Worth noting for this clonotype: This clone may be a read error of a much larger clone one base away. This chain links TRBV11-1 with TRBJ2-5, with 11 bases identical to TRBD2. The ends lost 7 bases at V and 4 bases at J; junction bases unmatched: 8. This CDR3 is 15 amino acids long. From germline, CDR1 is SGHAT and CDR2 FQDESV (reference sequence). The CDR3 nucleotides are TGTGCCAGCAACCCGGGACTAGCGGAAGTAGAGACCCAGTACTTC. Amino acid sequence: CASNPGLAEVETQYF.

This clonotype was recorded many times. The chain combines TRBV28 with TRBJ1-5; D not resolved. Between the trimmed V and J ends, which lost 5 bases and 7 bases, there was a span of 9 bases. The germline V gene encodes CDR1 MDHEN and CDR2 SYDVKM. CDR3 length: 12 residues. CDR3: CASSTSAQPQHF. In nucleotides, the CDR3 is TGTGCCAGCAGTACCTCGGCCCAGCCCCAGCATTTT.